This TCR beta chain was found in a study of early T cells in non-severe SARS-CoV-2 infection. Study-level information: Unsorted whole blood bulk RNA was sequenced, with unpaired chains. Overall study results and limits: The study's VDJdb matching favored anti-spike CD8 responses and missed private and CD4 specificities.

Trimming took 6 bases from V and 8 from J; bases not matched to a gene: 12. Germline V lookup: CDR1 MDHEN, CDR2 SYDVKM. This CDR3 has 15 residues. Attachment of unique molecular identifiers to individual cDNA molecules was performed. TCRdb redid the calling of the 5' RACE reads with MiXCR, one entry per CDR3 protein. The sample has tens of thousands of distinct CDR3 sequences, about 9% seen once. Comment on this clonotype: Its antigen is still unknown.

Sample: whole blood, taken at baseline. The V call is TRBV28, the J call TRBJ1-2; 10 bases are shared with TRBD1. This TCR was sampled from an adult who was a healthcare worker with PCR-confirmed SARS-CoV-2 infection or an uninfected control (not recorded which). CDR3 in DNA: TGTGCCAGCAGACCGACAGGGGGCGCCTCCTTAGGCTACACCTTC. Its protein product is CASRPTGGASLGYTF.